This TCR beta chain was identified in a study of neurological immune-mediated disorders. Study findings and constraints: Patients with HTLV-1-associated myelopathy showed the most TCR clonal expansion. Those with multiple sclerosis showed the least, falling below healthy controls.

Germline V gene sequence: CDR1 SGHRS, CDR2 YFSETQ. Trimming cost V 5 bases and J 0 bases, with 8 bases left between them. The CDR3 consists of 13 residues. This clonotype was recorded many times. Its antigen is undetermined. Time point: longitudinal time-point 3. Libraries used 2 million unsorted PBMCs kept frozen in RNAlater. The cDNA was synthesized by 5'RACE incorporating 10-nucleotide random UMIs. TCRdb reanalysed the 5' RACE reads using MiXCR and keeps one entry per CDR3 protein. The repertoire holds 45,000 to 65,000 distinct CDR3 sequences, with roughly 8.3% as singletons. This chain uses TRBV5-1 with TRBJ1-1, with D perhaps TRBD1 (5 bases). The TCR was taken from a middle-aged woman in good health. The specimen was PBMCs. CDR3 coding DNA: TGCGCCAGCAGACGGGACTTGAACACTGAAGCTTTCTTT. It encodes CASRRDLNTEAFF.